This paragraph covers one T cell receptor (beta chain) sequence. Its antigen is not identified. These data are taken from a study of beta chain features in type 1 diabetes. Study-wide results and caveats: Patients' naive, central memory and regulatory TCRB repertoires appeared more alike than those of healthy donors.

All of the isolated RNA was reverse transcribed, so expressed TCRB transcripts were sequenced. Sequenced naive, central memory and regulatory T cell samples produced an average of around 3.5 million reads. Produced via immunoSEQ multiplex PCR; TCRdb's table is partial and in-frame only. Of just over 450,000 clones detected, over 25% appear once; the ten largest clones hold about 0.065%. The CDR3 runs to 15 residues. Deletions cut 10 bases from V and 4 bases from J, with 20 bases between. The germline gives CDR1 MDHEN, CDR2 SYDVKM. A sort by CD45RO/CCR7/CD25/CD127/CD95/CD27 yielded CD4+ naive, central memory, regulatory and stem cell-like memory cells.

The TCR originated in a man in his late teens or twenties in good health. Sample: naive CD4+ T cells from blood. The chain links TRBV28 to TRBJ1-5; maybe TRBD1 (5 bases). DNA for the CDR3: TGTGCCACCCCAGTTTTTCCAGGGCTTAATCAGCCCCAGCATTTT. The encoded protein is CATPVFPGLNQPQHF.